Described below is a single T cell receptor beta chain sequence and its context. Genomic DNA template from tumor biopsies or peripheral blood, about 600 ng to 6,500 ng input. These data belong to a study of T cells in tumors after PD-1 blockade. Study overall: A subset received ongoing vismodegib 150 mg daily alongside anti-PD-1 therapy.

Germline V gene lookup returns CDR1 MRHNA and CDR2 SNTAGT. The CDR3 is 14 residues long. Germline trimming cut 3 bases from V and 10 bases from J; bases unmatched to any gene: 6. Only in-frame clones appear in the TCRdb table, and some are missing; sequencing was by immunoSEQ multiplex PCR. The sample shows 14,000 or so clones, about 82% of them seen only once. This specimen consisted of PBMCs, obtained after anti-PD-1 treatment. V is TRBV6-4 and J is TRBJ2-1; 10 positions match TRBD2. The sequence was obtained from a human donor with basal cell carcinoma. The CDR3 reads CASSEASGRPEQFF. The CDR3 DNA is TGTGCCAGCAGTGAGGCTAGCGGGAGACCCGAGCAGTTCTTC.